A single T cell receptor beta chain is shown here with its context. Its antigen is undetermined. The data stem from a study of Ad26.COV2.S vaccination and SARS-CoV-2 variants. The overall study: As a participant in COV1001, the donor was in the Ad26.COV2.S trial arm.

The treatment is: around 19 received Ad26.COV2.S at low or high dose, single or two shots; about 5 received placebo; per-sample allocation not given. Sampling was performed 63 days after the first vaccine or placebo injection. An adult aged 18-55 years in Boston served as the donor. This table comes from immunoSEQ multiplex PCR, and its TCRdb copy is limited to in-frame clones, with some not included. Here the sample spans 350,000 to 500,000 clones, about 88% being singletons. Study-wide results and limits: Possible underestimation of total T cell responses by the TCR breadth and depth analyses was noted. In vaccinated individuals, spike-specific CD8+ and CD4+ T cell responses reportedly displayed substantial breadth.

This CDR3 is 13 amino acids long. From germline, CDR1 is KGHSH and CDR2 LQKENI. V shed 4 bases, J shed 2 bases, and the junction held 2 bases outside the gene matches. This clonotype was obtained from a person between 18 and 60 years old who received the Ad26.COV2.S COVID-19 vaccine or a placebo. Sample: peripheral blood, taken in a trial of Ad26.COV2.S vaccine versus placebo. V is TRBV18 and J is TRBJ2-7; TRBD1 matches 7 bases. The CDR3, as DNA: TGTGCCAGCTCACGGGACAGCACCTACGAGCAGTACGTC. This sequence encodes CASSRDSTYEQYV.